These 14 T cell receptor beta chains share one sample of origin, sequenced in a study of blood T cell repertoires in COVID-19. Using immunoSEQ multiplex PCR, the repertoire was profiled, and TCRdb retains in-frame clones only, with some absent. The data contain 200,000 to 300,000 clones, around four fifths of them seen just once; the ten biggest clones take up roughly 4%. The sample consisted of peripheral blood. The receptors were gathered from a man aged 55 to 70 with acute or convalescent COVID-19.

V is TRBV5-1 and J is TRBJ2-1, with D maybe TRBD2 (5 bases). The CDR3 is made up of 16 amino acids. The V end was cut by 1 base, the J end by 1 base, with 12 bases between. Germline CDR1 is SGHRS and CDR2 is YFSETQ. CDR3 sequence (DNA): TGCGCCAGCAGCTTGTCTCTAGCCGGTTCCTACAATGAGCAGTTCTTC. This gives the protein CASSLSLAGSYNEQFF.

The table lists this clone with a count of one. The chain carries TRBV12-3 or TRBV12-4 and TRBJ1-1, with 8 bases matching TRBD1. The junction had 9 bases not matched to a gene; V was cut back by 5 bases and J by 10 bases. This CDR3 has 13 residues. The CDR3 sequence: CASSGGQARVAFF. The CDR3 region has the DNA TGTGCCAGCAGTGGGGGACAGGCCCGGGTAGCTTTCTTT.

V is TRBV19 and J is TRBJ1-6, with D tentatively TRBD1 (5 bases). Germline CDR1 and CDR2: LNHDA and SQIVND (reference sequence). The CDR3 length is 19 residues. V gave up 3 bases and J gave up 2 bases, with 20 bases separating them. CDR3 nucleotides: TGTGCCAGTAGTATGGAGCCGGAATGGGGGGTGACCTATAATTCACCCCTCCACTTT. This translates into CASSMEPEWGVTYNSPLHF.

The sample holds one count of this clone. The chain links TRBV2 to TRBJ1-5, with 9 positions matching TRBD1. CDR3 length: 17 amino acids. Losses at the gene ends were 4 bases for V and 0 bases for J; bases not matched to a gene: 7. CDR1 is SNHLY, CDR2 FYNNEI, per germline. The CDR3 loop reads CASSGGTGSHSNQPQHF. CDR3 sequence (DNA): TGTGCCAGCAGTGGGGGGACAGGGAGTCATAGCAATCAGCCCCAGCATTTT.

The chain combines TRBV11-3 with TRBJ2-5, with a weak D call TRBD2 (5 bases). V lost 0 bases and J lost 5, with 10 bases in between. The CDR3 length is 14 residues. The V gene's germline CDR1 is SGHNT and CDR2 YENEEA. In DNA form, the CDR3 reads TGTGCCAGCAGCTTAGATACCCCGGGGGAGACCCAGTACTTC. Amino acid sequence: CASSLDTPGETQYF.

This clone has more than one count but fewer than ten. The V and J genes are TRBV9 and TRBJ2-7; D unresolved. CDR3 size: 13 residues. V was trimmed by 0 bases and J by 5 bases, leaving 9 bases between them. The germline V gene encodes CDR1 SGDLS and CDR2 YYNGEE. DNA for the CDR3: TGTGCCAGCAGCGTAGGCAGGTTCAACGAGCAGTACTTC. Protein product: CASSVGRFNEQYF. Full variable domain (remainder filled in from reference TRBV9 and TRBJ2-7): DSGVTQTPKHLITATGQRVTLRCSPRSGDLSVYWYQQSLDQGLQFLIQYYNGEERAKGNILERFSAQQFPDLHSELNLSSLELGDSALYFCASSVGRFNEQYFGPGTRLTVT.

The gene calls are TRBV6-5 and TRBJ1-3, with 9 nucleotides matching TRBD1. The germline CDR1 and CDR2 sequences are MNHEY and SVGAGI. V lost 6 bases, J lost 3 bases, and 6 bases stayed unmatched. The CDR3 totals 15 residues. CDR3 protein: CASSPQGANGNTIYF. DNA for the CDR3: TGTGCCAGCAGCCCACAGGGGGCCAATGGAAACACCATATATTTT.

The chain couples TRBV28 to TRBJ2-7; D gene uncertain. The length of the CDR3 is 15 residues. Germline lookup yields CDR1 MDHEN and CDR2 SYDVKM. V shed 5 bases and J shed 0 bases, with 14 bases lying between them. The CDR3 reads CASSLLGVGSYEQYF. CDR3 nucleotide sequence: TGTGCCAGCAGTCTACTCGGTGTCGGCTCCTACGAGCAGTACTTC.

This clone was recorded once. The rearrangement links TRBV3-1 (or the pseudogene TRBV3-2) to TRBJ1-1; no clear D. This CDR3 is built from 12 residues. The germline V gene has CDR1 LGHDT and CDR2 YNNKEL (reference sequence). The V and J ends lost 3 bases and 7 bases respectively, with 9 bases between them. The CDR3 is CASSQDGGEAFF. In nucleotides, the CDR3 is TGTGCCAGCAGCCAGGACGGAGGTGAAGCTTTCTTT.

This clone was counted between two and nine times. The chain is built from TRBV4-1 and TRBJ1-6, with 7 bases identical to TRBD1. The CDR3 consists of 16 residues. Germline CDR1 and CDR2: MGHRA and YSYEKL. Trimming at V came to 4 bases and at J to 6 bases, leaving 9 bases not matched to a gene. CDR3 bases: TGCGCCAGCAGCCCTGTTGAGACAGGGTTTAATTCACCCCTCCACTTT. Its protein is CASSPVETGFNSPLHF.

The chain recombines TRBV10-1 with TRBJ2-5; the D is unclear. The CDR3 is 14 residues long. CDR1 and CDR2 from the germline V gene are WNHNN and SYGVQD (reference sequence). V lost 0 bases to trimming and J lost 3 bases, with 8 bases between them. The CDR3 DNA is TGCGCCAGCAGTGAGTCAACAGCAAAAGAGACCCAGTACTTC. Residues: CASSESTAKETQYF.

This rearrangement joins TRBV27 to TRBJ2-1, with TRBD2 matching over 7 bases. CDR1 MNHEY and CDR2 SMNVEV come from the germline V gene (reference sequence). The trim removed 5 bases at V and 6 bases at J, leaving 10 bases unmatched. The CDR3 has 15 amino acids. The DNA for the CDR3 is TGTGCCAGCAGTGTCAGACTAGCCGCGGCCAATGAGCAGTTCTTC. It specifies CASSVRLAAANEQFF.

J is TRBJ2-6 and V is TRBV27; the D gene is possibly TRBD2 (5 bases). Trimming took off 8 bases at V and 1 base at J, with 9 bases between the two ends. The germline CDR1 and CDR2 sequences are MNHEY and SMNVEV (reference sequence). The CDR3 totals 14 residues. CDR3 amino acids: CASASGSGANVLTF. CDR3 DNA: TGTGCCAGCGCATCGGGGTCTGGGGCCAACGTCCTGACTTTC. Looking up the rest from reference TRBV27 and TRBJ2-6 gives the full variable domain: EAQVTQNPRYLITVTGKKLTVTCSQNMNHEYMSWYRQDPGLGLRQIYYSMNVEVTDKGDVPEGYKVSRKEKRNFPLILESPSPNQTSLYFCASASGSGANVLTFGAGSRLTVL.

This clone was seen a handful of times. This chain joins TRBV18 and TRBJ2-5; D unclear. CDR3 length: 13 amino acids. The germline gives CDR1 KGHSH, CDR2 LQKENI. Trimming pared 5 bases from V and 5 bases from J, leaving 12 bases between. CDR3 in amino acids: CASSAQSLETQYF. The CDR3 DNA reads as TGTGCCAGCTCAGCACAGAGTCTGGAGACCCAGTACTTC.